The 14 T cell receptor beta chains in this list originate from one sample, sequenced in a study of blood T cells in healthy people across ages. For the second PCR, which ran for about 7 to 11 cycles, a sample-barcoded 5' primer and a J-beta primer mix were used. TCRdb reprocessed the 5' RACE reads via MiXCR and lists one record per CDR3 protein. The profile shows 1.4 million to 1.5 million distinct CDR3 sequences, approximately 42% of them singletons. The sequencing sample was made of blood. The receptors were gathered from a woman aged 18 to 35 in good health.

V is TRBV4-2 and J is TRBJ2-5; maybe TRBD2 (5 bases). Germline V gene sequence: CDR1 LGHNA, CDR2 YNFKEQ. This CDR3 spans 13 amino acids. V shed 5 bases and J shed 5 bases, with 12 bases lying between them. The CDR3 protein is CASSYDRGETQYF. The CDR3 DNA reads as TGTGCCAGCAGCTACGATCGAGGGGAGACCCAGTACTTC.

The rearrangement uses TRBV20-1 and TRBJ2-1, with TRBD2 matching 7 bases. Germline V gene sequence: CDR1 DFQATT, CDR2 SNEGSKA (reference sequence). The CDR3 loop spans 15 amino acids. V trimming: 0 bases; J trimming: 9 bases; junction bases outside the gene matches: 11. The CDR3 DNA is TGCAGTGCTAGAGAACCAGGACTAGTCGCTGGTGAGCAGTTCTTC. Translated: CSAREPGLVAGEQFF.

The J gene is TRBJ2-7, the V gene TRBV7-8, with unresolved D. The germline CDR1 and CDR2 sequences are SGHVS and FQNEAQ. Trimming removed 4 bases at V and 7 bases at J, with 11 bases between. This CDR3 contains 12 residues. CDR3 nucleotide sequence: TGTGCCAGCAGCTGGCCCCCTAATGAGCAGTACTTC. Protein product: CASSWPPNEQYF.

The rearrangement uses TRBV25-1 and TRBJ2-6, with D hard to call. This CDR3 has 15 residues. V lost 6 bases and J lost 0, with 9 bases in between. Germline V gene lookup returns CDR1 MGHDK and CDR2 SYGVNS. The DNA of the CDR3 is TGTGCCAGCAGGAACACCGGCTCTGGGGCCAACGTCCTGACTTTC. Its translation is CASRNTGSGANVLTF.

In its sample, this clonotype was seen once. The V gene is TRBV14, the J gene TRBJ2-3, with a weak D call TRBD1 (5 bases). The germline V gene encodes CDR1 SGHDN and CDR2 FVKESK. The V and J ends lost 4 bases and 0 bases respectively, with 14 bases between them. This CDR3 has 16 residues. This CDR3 is CASSRSQGLSTDTQYF. The CDR3 DNA sequence: TGTGCCAGCAGCCGGAGCCAGGGCCTTAGCACAGATACGCAGTATTTT.

The chain carries TRBV6-2 or TRBV6-3 and TRBJ1-4; D not resolved. Trimming removed 0 bases from V and 4 bases from J, with 15 bases in between. Germline V lookup: CDR1 MNHEY, CDR2 SVGEGT. The CDR3 totals 17 residues. CDR3 protein: CASSYSSSGRSNEKLFF. The CDR3 DNA reads TGTGCCAGCAGTTACTCGTCTTCCGGACGGAGTAATGAAAAACTGTTTTTT.

This clonotype has a handful of counts. V gene TRBV7-8 combines with J gene TRBJ2-7; 10 nucleotides match TRBD2. Per the germline V gene, CDR1 is SGHVS and CDR2 is FQNEAQ. V dropped 1 base and J dropped 4; count of bases not matched to a gene: 7. The CDR3 has 16 amino acids. The CDR3 sequence: CASSLVPSGSGYEQYF. DNA for the CDR3: TGTGCCAGCAGCTTAGTCCCTAGCGGGAGTGGATACGAGCAGTACTTC.

The chain combines TRBV3-1 with TRBJ1-1; 7 bases line up with TRBD1. Trimming removed 3 bases from V and 11 bases from J; junction bases left unmatched: 15. The CDR3 consists of 15 residues. Germline V gene lookup returns CDR1 LGHDT and CDR2 YNNKEL (reference sequence). The CDR3, as DNA: TGTGCCAGCAGCCAGGCGTGGATTGCAGGGGGGAAGGCTTTCTTT. This gives the protein CASSQAWIAGGKAFF.

This clonotype has a handful of counts. This chain uses TRBV27 with TRBJ2-3; 12 bases agree with TRBD1. The CDR3 has 20 residues. The J segment lost 1 base and the V segment lost 7 bases, leaving 18 bases of the junction unmatched. CDR1 and CDR2 (germline): MNHEY, SMNVEV (reference sequence). For the CDR3, the DNA is TGTGCCAGCATCCCTAAAGGGACAGGGGGCGTTAAACGCCGCACAGATACGCAGTATTTT. Translated: CASIPKGTGGVKRRTDTQYF.

This chain links TRBV6-5 with TRBJ2-4; D remains ambiguous. Trimming left V 6 bases short and J 13 bases short, with 28 bases between. The CDR3 is 16 amino acids. The germline CDR1 and CDR2 sequences are MNHEY and SVGAGI. The CDR3, as DNA: TGTGCCAGCAGCTTCGAACAACCAAGCTCCTACAATGAGCAGTACTTC. Its translation is CASSFEQPSSYNEQYF.

CDR3 sequence reads: CASTFGAGANVLTF. The DNA for the CDR3 is TGTGCCAGTACCTTTGGGGCTGGGGCCAACGTCCTGACTTTC. This sequence joins TRBV5-6 and TRBJ2-6; the D is unclear. The CDR3 runs 14 residues. The V and J ends lost 8 bases and 2 bases respectively, with 11 bases between them. The germline CDR1 and CDR2 sequences are SGHDT and YYEEEE.

The chain employs TRBV20-1 and TRBJ2-4; D tentatively reads TRBD1 or TRBD2 (5 bases each). Trimming removed 5 bases at V and 4 bases at J, with 15 bases between. CDR3 length equals 14 residues. Germline loops: CDR1 DFQATT, CDR2 SNEGSKA (reference sequence). The CDR3 DNA sequence: TGCAGTGCTTATCCCGGGACGGATAAAAACATTCAGTACTTC. Translation gives CSAYPGTDKNIQYF.

This clonotype was counted a few times. CDR3 in DNA: TGTGCCAGCAGCTTACGGCTAGCGGGGTTTACAGACCGGAGAGAGACCCAGTACTTC. The encoded protein is CASSLRLAGFTDRRETQYF. V is TRBV7-9 and J is TRBJ2-5; 9 nucleotides agree with TRBD2. V lost 2 bases, J lost 4 bases, and 17 bases stayed unmatched. This CDR3 region has 19 residues. CDR1 SEHNR and CDR2 FQNEAQ come from the germline V gene (reference sequence).

V is TRBV4-2 and J is TRBJ2-7, with TRBD2 identical over 10 bases. The germline CDR1 and CDR2 sequences are LGHNA and YNFKEQ. The V and J ends lost 0 bases and 4 bases, in that order; junction bases with no gene match: 6. The CDR3 has 16 residues. CDR3 nucleotide sequence: TGTGCCAGCAGCCAAGACCCCGGACTAGCGGTATACGAGCAGTACTTC. As protein: CASSQDPGLAVYEQYF.